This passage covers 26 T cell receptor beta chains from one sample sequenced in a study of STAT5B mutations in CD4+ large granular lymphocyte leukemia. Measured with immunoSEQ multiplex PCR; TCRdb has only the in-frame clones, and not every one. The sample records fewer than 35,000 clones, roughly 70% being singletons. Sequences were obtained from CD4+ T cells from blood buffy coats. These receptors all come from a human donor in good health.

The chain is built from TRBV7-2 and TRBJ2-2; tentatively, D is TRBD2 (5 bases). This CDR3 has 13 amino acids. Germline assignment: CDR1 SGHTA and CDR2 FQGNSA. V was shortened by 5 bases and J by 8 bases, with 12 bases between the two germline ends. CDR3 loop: CASSATRLGELFF. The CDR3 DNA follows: TGTGCCAGCAGCGCCACCAGACTAGGGGAGCTGTTTTTT.

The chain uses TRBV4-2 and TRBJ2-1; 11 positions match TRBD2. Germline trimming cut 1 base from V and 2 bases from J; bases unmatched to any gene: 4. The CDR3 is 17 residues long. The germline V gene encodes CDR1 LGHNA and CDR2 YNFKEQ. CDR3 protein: CASSQAASGGPYNEQFF. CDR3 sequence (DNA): TGTGCCAGCAGCCAAGCTGCTAGCGGGGGGCCCTACAATGAGCAGTTCTTC.

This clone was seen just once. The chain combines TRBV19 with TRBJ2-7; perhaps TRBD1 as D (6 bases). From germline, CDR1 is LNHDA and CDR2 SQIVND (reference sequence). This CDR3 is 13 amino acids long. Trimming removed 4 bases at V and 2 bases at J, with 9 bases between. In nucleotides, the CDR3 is TGTGCCAGTAGTAAACAGGGAACCTACGAGCAGTACTTC. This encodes CASSKQGTYEQYF.

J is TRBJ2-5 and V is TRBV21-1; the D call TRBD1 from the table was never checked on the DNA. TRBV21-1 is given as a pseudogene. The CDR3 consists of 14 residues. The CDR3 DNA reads TGTGCCAGCAGCAAGTGGGCAGGGAAAGAGACCCAGTACTTC. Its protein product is CASSKWAGKETQYF.

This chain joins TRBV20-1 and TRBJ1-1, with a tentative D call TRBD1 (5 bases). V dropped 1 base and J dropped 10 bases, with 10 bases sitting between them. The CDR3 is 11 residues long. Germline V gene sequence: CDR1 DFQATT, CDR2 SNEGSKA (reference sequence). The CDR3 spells CSARGAGGAFF. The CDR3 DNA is TGCAGTGCTAGAGGGGCCGGGGGAGCTTTCTTT.

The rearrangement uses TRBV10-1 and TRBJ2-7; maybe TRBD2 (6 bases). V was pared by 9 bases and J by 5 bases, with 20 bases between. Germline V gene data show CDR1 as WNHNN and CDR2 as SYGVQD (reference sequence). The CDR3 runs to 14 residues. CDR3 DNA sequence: TGCGCCAGTCCAGCCTGGGAGGCTGTTGACGAGCAGTACTTC. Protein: CASPAWEAVDEQYF.

The CDR3 region is CASSLRQGNSPLHF. In nucleotides, the CDR3 is TGTGCCAGCAGCTTACGACAGGGTAATTCACCCCTCCACTTT. This chain uses TRBV11-2 with TRBJ1-6; 7 nucleotides agree with TRBD1. Germline CDR1 is SGHAT and CDR2 is FQNNGV. Losses at the gene ends were 2 bases for V and 6 bases for J; bases not matched to a gene: 1. The CDR3 totals 14 residues.

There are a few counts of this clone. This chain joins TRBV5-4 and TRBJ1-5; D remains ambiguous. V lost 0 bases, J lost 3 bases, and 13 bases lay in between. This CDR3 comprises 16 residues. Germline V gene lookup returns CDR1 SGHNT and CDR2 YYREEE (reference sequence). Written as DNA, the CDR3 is TGTGCCAGCAGCTTGGCTGCAGCAGGTCCCAATCAGCCCCAGCATTTT. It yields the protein CASSLAAAGPNQPQHF. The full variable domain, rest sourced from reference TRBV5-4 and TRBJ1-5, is ETGVTQSPTHLIKTRGQQVTLRCSSQSGHNTVSWYQQALGQGPQFIFQYYREEENGRGNFPPRFSGLQFPNYSSELNVNALELDDSALYLCASSLAAAGPNQPQHFGDGTRLSIL.

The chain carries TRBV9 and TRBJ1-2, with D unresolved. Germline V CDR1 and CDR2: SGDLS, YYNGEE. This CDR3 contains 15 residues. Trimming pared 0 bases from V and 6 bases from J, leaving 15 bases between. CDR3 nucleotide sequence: TGTGCCAGCAGCGTAGGTATACCTCCGGTAGATGGCTACACCTTC. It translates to CASSVGIPPVDGYTF. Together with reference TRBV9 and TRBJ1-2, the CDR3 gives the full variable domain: DSGVTQTPKHLITATGQRVTLRCSPRSGDLSVYWYQQSLDQGLQFLIQYYNGEERAKGNILERFSAQQFPDLHSELNLSSLELGDSALYFCASSVGIPPVDGYTFGSGTRLTVV.

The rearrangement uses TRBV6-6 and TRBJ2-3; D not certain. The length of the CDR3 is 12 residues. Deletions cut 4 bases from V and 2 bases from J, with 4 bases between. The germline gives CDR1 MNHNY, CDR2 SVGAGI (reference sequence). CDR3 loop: CASSSNTDTQYF. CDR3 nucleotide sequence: TGTGCCAGCAGTTCAAACACAGATACGCAGTATTTT.

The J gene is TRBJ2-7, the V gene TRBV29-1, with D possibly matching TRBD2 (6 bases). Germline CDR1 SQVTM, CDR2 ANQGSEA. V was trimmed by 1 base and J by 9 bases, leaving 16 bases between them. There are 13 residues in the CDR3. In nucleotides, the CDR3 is TGCAGCGTTGAAGGATCGGGGGAATTCAGGCAGTACTTC. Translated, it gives CSVEGSGEFRQYF.

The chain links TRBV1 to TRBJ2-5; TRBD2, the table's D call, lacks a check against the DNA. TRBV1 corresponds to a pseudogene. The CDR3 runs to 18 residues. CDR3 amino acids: CTSSHGERGAHSQETQYF. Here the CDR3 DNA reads TGCACCAGCAGCCATGGGGAGCGGGGGGCCCACTCTCAAGAGACCCAGTACTTC.

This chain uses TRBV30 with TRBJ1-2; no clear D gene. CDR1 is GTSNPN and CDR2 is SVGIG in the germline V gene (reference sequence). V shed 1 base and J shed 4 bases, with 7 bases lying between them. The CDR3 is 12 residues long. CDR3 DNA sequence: TGTGCCTGGAGTGGGGGAGGCTATGGCTACACCTTC. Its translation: CAWSGGGYGYTF.

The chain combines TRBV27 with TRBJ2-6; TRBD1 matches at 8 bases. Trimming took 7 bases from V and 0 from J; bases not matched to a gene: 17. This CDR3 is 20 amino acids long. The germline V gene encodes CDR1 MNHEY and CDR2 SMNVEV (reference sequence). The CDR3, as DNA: TGTGCCAGCAAGGCGGCAGGGGGCTTTTCCCTTTCCTCTGGGGCCAACGTCCTGACTTTC. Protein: CASKAAGGFSLSSGANVLTF.

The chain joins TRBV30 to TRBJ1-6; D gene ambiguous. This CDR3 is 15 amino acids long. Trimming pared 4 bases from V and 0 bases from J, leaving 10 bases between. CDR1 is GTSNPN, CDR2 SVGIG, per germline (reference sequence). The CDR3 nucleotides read TGTGCCTGGACGGACTTCCTCTCCTATAATTCACCCCTCCACTTT. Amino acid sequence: CAWTDFLSYNSPLHF. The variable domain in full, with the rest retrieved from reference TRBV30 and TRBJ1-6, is SQTIHQWPATLVQPVGSPLSLECTVEGTSNPNLYWYRQAAGRGLQLLFYSVGIGQISSEVPQNLSASRPQDRQFILSSKKLLLSDSGFYLCAWTDFLSYNSPLHFGNGTRLTVT.

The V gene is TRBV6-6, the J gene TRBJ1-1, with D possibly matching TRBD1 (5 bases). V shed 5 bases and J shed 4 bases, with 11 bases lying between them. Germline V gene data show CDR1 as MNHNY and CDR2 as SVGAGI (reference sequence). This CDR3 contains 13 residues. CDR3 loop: CASSRGSSTEAFF. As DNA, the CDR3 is TGTGCCAGCAGTAGGGGAAGTAGCACTGAAGCTTTCTTT.

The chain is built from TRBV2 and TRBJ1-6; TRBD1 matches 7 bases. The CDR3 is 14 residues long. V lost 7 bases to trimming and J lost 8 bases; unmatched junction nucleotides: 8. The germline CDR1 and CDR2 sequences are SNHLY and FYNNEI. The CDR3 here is CASTGGDSYSPLHF. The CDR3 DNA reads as TGTGCCAGCACCGGTGGGGACAGTTATTCACCCCTCCACTTT.

The CDR3 sequence: CASSLTLVPSVDSTDTQYF. The CDR3 coding sequence is TGTGCCAGCAGCTTGACCTTAGTCCCCTCGGTTGATAGCACAGATACGCAGTATTTT. The chain employs TRBV5-5 and TRBJ2-3; D unclear. Per the germline V gene, CDR1 is SGHKS and CDR2 is YYEKEE (reference sequence). The V end was cut by 1 base, the J end by 0 bases, with 21 bases between. The CDR3 has 19 amino acids.

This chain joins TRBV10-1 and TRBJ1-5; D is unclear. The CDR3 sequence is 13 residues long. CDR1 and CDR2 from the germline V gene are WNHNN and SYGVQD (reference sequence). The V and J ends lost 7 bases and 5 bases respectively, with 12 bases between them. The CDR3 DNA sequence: TGCGCCAGCAATAAACCGCGGGATCAGCCCCAGCATTTT. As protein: CASNKPRDQPQHF.

The CDR3 region has the DNA TGTGCCAGCAGTTTGGCCAGGGGCAATGAGCAGTTCTTC. Translating it yields CASSLARGNEQFF. V and J are TRBV28 and TRBJ2-1; a possible D gene is TRBD1 (6 bases). Germline lookup yields CDR1 MDHEN and CDR2 SYDVKM. Trimming cost V 3 bases and J 6 bases, with 9 bases left between them. The CDR3 loop spans 13 amino acids.

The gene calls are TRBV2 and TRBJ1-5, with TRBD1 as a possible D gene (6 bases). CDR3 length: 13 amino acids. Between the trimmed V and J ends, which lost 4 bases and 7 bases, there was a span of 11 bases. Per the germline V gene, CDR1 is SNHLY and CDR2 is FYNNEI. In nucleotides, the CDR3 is TGTGCCAGCAGTGGGGGACAAAACCAGCCCCAGCATTTT. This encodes CASSGGQNQPQHF.

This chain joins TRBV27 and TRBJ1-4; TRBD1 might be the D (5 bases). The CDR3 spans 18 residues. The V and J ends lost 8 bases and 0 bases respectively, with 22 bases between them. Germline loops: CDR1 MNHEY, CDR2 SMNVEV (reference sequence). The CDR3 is CASRPQGGLIATNEKLFF. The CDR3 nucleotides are TGTGCCAGCCGGCCCCAGGGAGGACTTATCGCAACTAATGAAAAACTGTTTTTT. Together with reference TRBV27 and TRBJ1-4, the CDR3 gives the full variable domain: EAQVTQNPRYLITVTGKKLTVTCSQNMNHEYMSWYRQDPGLGLRQIYYSMNVEVTDKGDVPEGYKVSRKEKRNFPLILESPSPNQTSLYFCASRPQGGLIATNEKLFFGSGTQLSVL.

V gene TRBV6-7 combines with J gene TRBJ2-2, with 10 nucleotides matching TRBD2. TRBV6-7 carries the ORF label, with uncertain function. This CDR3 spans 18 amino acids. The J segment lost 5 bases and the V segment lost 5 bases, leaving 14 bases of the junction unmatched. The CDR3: CASSANYLAGADTGELFF. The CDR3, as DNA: TGTGCCAGCAGTGCCAACTATCTAGCGGGGGCGGATACCGGGGAGCTGTTTTTT.

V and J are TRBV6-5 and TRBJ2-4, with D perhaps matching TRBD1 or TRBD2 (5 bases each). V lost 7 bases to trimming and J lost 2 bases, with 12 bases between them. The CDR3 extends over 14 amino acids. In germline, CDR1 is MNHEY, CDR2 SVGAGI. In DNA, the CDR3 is TGTGCCAGCACCGGGGCCGGGACCAAAAACATTCAGTACTTC. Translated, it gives CASTGAGTKNIQYF.

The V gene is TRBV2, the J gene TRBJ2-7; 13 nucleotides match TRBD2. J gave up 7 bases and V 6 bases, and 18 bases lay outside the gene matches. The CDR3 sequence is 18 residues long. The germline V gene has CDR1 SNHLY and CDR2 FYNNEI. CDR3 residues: CASRQTRTSGGPLGEQYF. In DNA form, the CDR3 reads TGTGCCAGCAGGCAGACCCGGACTAGCGGGGGCCCCTTAGGTGAGCAGTACTTC.

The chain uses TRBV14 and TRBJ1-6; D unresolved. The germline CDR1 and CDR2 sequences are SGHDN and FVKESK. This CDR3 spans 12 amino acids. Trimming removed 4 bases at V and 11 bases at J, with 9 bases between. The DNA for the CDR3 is TGTGCCAGCAGCCTAACCACTCCACCCCTCCACTTT. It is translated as CASSLTTPPLHF. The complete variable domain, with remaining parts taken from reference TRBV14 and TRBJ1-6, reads EAGVTQFPSHSVIEKGQTVTLRCDPISGHDNLYWYRRVMGKEIKFLLHFVKESKQDESGMPNNRFLAERTGGTYSTLKVQPAELEDSGVYFCASSLTTPPLHFGNGTRLTVT.